What follows are 11 T cell receptor beta chains derived from one specimen sequenced in a study of breast tumors, draining lymph nodes, adjacent tissues (dated by TCRdb to 2016 to 2017). Lymph node samples were obtained from the axillary draining lymph nodes of breast cancer patients. The library was made by multiplex PCR. The sample was run on an Illumina HiSeq 2000. TCRdb trimmed the raw reads at Q25, called clones with MiXCR and kept productive beta chains. Rows merge per CDR3 protein into single entries with the most common DNA and genes. This sample is represented by 170,000 or so distinct CDR3 sequences; 30% to 35% of them were singletons. The ten largest clones take up approximately 4.2% of the sample. The sequenced sample was axillary lymph node tissue. Every receptor here comes from a female donor with breast cancer. Some clones in this sample may be carry-over from other donors' samples.

This chain joins TRBV3-1 and TRBJ2-7; D is unresolved. CDR3 length equals 15 residues. V lost 0 bases and J lost 0, with 9 bases in between. In germline, CDR1 is LGHDT, CDR2 YNNKEL (reference sequence). The CDR3 DNA follows: TGTGCCAGCAGCCAAGAATCACGAAACTCCTACGAGCAGTACTTC. Translating gives CASSQESRNSYEQYF.

This clonotype appeared many times. The chain has TRBV7-3 and TRBJ2-5; perhaps TRBD1 as D (6 bases). Germline-derived CDR1 and CDR2 are SGHTA and FQGTGA. The CDR3 extends over 12 amino acids. Trimming took 2 bases from V and 7 from J, leaving 8 bases between them. The CDR3 region has the DNA TGTGCCAGCAGCTTAGTAGGGGGGACCCAGTACTTC. Translated, it gives CASSLVGGTQYF.

The rearrangement uses TRBV27 and TRBJ2-1; D might be TRBD2 (6 bases). Trimming cost V 4 bases and J 3 bases, with 13 bases left between them. Germline values: CDR1 MNHEY, CDR2 SMNVEV (reference sequence). This CDR3 contains 15 residues. The CDR3 DNA reads TGTGCCAGCAGTTCGTGGGGAGGTGGCTACAATGAGCAGTTCTTC. It specifies CASSSWGGGYNEQFF.

This clonotype has at least ten counts. The rearrangement links TRBV12-3 or TRBV12-4 to TRBJ2-2, with 11 bases that match TRBD2. J gave up 5 bases and V 3 bases, and 5 bases lay outside the gene matches. The CDR3 contains 16 residues. CDR3 nucleotides: TGTGCCAGCAGTTTCATAGCGGGGGGGCCGACCGGGGAGCTGTTTTTT. It is translated as CASSFIAGGPTGELFF.

This clonotype appeared a single time. The chain has TRBV29-1 and TRBJ2-1; TRBD2 agrees at 11 bases. With 1 base clipped from V and 4 bases from J, the junction kept 3 bases outside the gene matches. Germline values: CDR1 SQVTM, CDR2 ANQGSEA. There are 15 residues in the CDR3. This chain's CDR3 is CSVEVAGGAYNEQFF. The CDR3 coding sequence is TGCAGCGTTGAAGTAGCGGGGGGGGCATACAATGAGCAGTTCTTC.

This clonotype was observed at least ten times. CDR3 nucleotide sequence: TGTGCCAGCAGCGCGTTACTAGCGGGAGTTGGTGAGCAGTACTTC. Its protein is CASSALLAGVGEQYF. The chain joins TRBV7-3 to TRBJ2-7; the match to TRBD2 covers 11 bases. The CDR3 sequence is 15 residues long. Trimming cost V 5 bases and J 7 bases; bases outside gene matches: 10. Germline CDR1 reads SGHTA; CDR2 reads FQGTGA.

Regarding this clonotype: At one end, the junction sequence differs from germline, possibly due to a read error. The chain recombines TRBV20-1 with TRBJ2-3, with D possibly TRBD1 on 5 matching bases. Germline CDR1 and CDR2: DFQATT and SNEGSKA (reference sequence). This CDR3 has 12 residues. CDR3 region: CSASGDTGTPYF. The CDR3 bases are TGCAGTGCTAGCGGTGATACAGGTACGCCGTATTTT.

The rearrangement uses TRBV5-4 and TRBJ2-2; TRBD2 agrees at 7 bases. This CDR3 comprises 16 residues. Germline V gene lookup returns CDR1 SGHNT and CDR2 YYREEE (reference sequence). J was trimmed by 1 base and V by 3 bases; bases with no gene match: 6. The CDR3: CASSWGTTGNTGELFF. CDR3 DNA sequence: TGTGCCAGCAGCTGGGGGACTACCGGGAACACCGGGGAGCTGTTTTTT.

With regard to this clonotype: A junction end diverges from the germline sequence, so it may reflect a read error. The chain recombines TRBV6-4 with TRBJ2-2; weak D call: TRBD1 (5 bases). The CDR3 extends over 15 amino acids. Per germline, CDR1 MRHNA and CDR2 SNTAGT. Here the CDR3 DNA reads TGCGCCAGCAGTCACACGGCAGGGTTTATCGGGGAGCTGTTTTTT. Amino acids: CASSHTAGFIGELFF.

On this clonotype itself: A much larger clone lies a single base off, so this may be a read error. This chain links TRBV5-4 with TRBJ2-3; D call uncertain. There are 16 residues in the CDR3. V lost 4 bases and J 8 bases, leaving 23 bases between the germline ends. Germline V lookup: CDR1 SGHNT, CDR2 YYREEE (reference sequence). As DNA, the CDR3 is TGTGCCAGCAGCCCTGGTGGCGCCAAAGCAGTGGGTACGCAGTATTTT. Residues: CASSPGGAKAVGTQYF.

This clonotype was recorded at least ten times. The J gene is TRBJ2-5, the V gene TRBV5-4; D possibly corresponds to TRBD2 (6 bases). The CDR3 has 15 residues. CDR1 is SGHNT and CDR2 is YYREEE in the germline V gene (reference sequence). V gave up 4 bases and J gave up 4 bases, with 17 bases separating them. In DNA, the CDR3 is TGTGCCAGCAGCCAGAGGACTAAGATCGGAGAGACCCAGTACTTC. Translating it yields CASSQRTKIGETQYF.